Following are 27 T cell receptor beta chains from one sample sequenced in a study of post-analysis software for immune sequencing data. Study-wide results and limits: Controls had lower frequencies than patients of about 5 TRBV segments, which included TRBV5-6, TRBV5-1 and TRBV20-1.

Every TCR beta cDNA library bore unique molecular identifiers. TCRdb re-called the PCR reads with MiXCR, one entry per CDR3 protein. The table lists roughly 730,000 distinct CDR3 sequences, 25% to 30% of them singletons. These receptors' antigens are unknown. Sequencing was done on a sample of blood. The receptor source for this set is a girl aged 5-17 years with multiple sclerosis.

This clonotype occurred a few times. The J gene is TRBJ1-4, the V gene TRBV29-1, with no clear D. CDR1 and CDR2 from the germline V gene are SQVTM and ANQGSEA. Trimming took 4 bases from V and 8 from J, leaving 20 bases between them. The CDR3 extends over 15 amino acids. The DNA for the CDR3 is TGCAGCGTTGTGGAGACTCCCTCAACCGACGAAAAACTGTTTTTT. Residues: CSVVETPSTDEKLFF.

This CDR3 is CASSLGQDYSGNTIYF. DNA of the CDR3: TGTGCCAGCAGTTTGGGCCAGGATTATTCTGGAAACACCATATATTTT. This chain joins TRBV12-3 or TRBV12-4 and TRBJ1-3, with unresolved D. The V gene lost 3 bases and the J gene lost 1 base, with 13 bases spanning the gap. This CDR3 has 16 residues.

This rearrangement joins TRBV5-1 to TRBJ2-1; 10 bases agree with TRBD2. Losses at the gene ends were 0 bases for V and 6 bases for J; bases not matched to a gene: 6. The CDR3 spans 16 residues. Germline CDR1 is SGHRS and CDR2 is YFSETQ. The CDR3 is CASSLVPSGSINEQFF. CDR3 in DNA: TGCGCCAGCAGCTTGGTCCCTAGCGGGAGTATCAATGAGCAGTTCTTC.

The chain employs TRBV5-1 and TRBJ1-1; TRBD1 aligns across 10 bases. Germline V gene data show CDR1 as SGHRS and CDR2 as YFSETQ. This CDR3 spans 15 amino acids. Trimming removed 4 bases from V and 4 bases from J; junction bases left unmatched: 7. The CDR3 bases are TGCGCCAGCAGCGAAGGACAGGGGGTGGGCACTGAAGCTTTCTTT. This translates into CASSEGQGVGTEAFF.

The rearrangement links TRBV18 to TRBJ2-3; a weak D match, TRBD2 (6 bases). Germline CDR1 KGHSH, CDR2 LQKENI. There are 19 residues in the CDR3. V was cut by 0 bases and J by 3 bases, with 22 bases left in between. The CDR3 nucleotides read TGTGCCAGCTCACCACCTTTCACGGGCACCGTGGGGGGAACAGATACGCAGTATTTT. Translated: CASSPPFTGTVGGTDTQYF. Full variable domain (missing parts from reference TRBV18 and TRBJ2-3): NAGVMQNPRHLVRRRGQEARLRCSPMKGHSHVYWYRQLPEEGLKFMVYLQKENIIDESGMPKERFSAEFPKEGPSILRIQQVVRGDSAAYFCASSPPFTGTVGGTDTQYFGPGTRLTVL.

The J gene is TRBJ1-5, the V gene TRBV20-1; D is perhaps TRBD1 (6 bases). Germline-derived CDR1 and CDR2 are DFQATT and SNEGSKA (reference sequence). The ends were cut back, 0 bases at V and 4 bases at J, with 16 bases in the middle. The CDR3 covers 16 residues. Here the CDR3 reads CSAREGGQRRNQPQHF. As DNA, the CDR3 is TGCAGTGCTAGAGAAGGCGGACAGAGGCGGAATCAGCCCCAGCATTTT.

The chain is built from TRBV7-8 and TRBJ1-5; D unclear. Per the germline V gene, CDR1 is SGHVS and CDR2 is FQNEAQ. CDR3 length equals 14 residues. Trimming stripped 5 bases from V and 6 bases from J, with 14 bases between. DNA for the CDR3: TGTGCCAGCAGCCAAGCCCGGGCGGGTCAGCCCCAGCATTTT. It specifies CASSQARAGQPQHF.

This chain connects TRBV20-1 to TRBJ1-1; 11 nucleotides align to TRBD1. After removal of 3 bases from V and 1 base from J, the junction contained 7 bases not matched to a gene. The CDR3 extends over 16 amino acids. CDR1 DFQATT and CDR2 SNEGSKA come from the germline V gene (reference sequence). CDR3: CSASRPGQGGNTEAFF. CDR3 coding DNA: TGCAGTGCTAGTCGGCCGGGACAGGGGGGGAACACTGAAGCTTTCTTT.

The CDR3 reads CSAREGGIDLRYGYTF. DNA for the CDR3: TGCAGTGCTAGAGAGGGGGGTATTGACCTCCGTTATGGCTACACCTTC. The chain couples TRBV20-1 to TRBJ1-2; TRBD1 might be the D (5 bases). V gave up 0 bases and J gave up 5 bases, with 19 bases separating them. Germline CDR1 reads DFQATT; CDR2 reads SNEGSKA (reference sequence). There are 16 residues in the CDR3.

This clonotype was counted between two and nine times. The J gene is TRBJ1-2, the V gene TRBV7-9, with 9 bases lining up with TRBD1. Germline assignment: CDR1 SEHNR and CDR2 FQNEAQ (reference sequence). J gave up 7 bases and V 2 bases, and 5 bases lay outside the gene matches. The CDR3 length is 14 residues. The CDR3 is CASSLSDRGLGYTF. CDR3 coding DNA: TGTGCCAGCAGCTTATCGGACAGGGGACTTGGCTACACCTTC.

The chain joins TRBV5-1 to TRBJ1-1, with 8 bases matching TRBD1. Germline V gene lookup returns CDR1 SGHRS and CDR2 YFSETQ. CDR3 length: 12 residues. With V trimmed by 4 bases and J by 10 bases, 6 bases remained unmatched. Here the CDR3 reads CASSPGTGGAFF. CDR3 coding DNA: TGCGCCAGCAGCCCCGGGACAGGTGGAGCTTTCTTT.

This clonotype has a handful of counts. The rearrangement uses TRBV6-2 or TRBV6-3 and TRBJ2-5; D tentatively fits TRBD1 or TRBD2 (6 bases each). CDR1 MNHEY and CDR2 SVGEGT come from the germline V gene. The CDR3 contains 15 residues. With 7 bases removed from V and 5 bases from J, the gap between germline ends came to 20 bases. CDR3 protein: CASIARRGDTETQYF. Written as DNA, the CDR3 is TGTGCCAGCATCGCCCGGAGGGGGGACACGGAGACCCAGTACTTC.

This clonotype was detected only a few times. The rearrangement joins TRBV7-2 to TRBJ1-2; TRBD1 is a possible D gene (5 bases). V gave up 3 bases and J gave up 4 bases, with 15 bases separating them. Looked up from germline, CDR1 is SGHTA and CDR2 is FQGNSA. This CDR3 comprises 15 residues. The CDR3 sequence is CASSLRGVSGYGYTF. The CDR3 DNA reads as TGTGCCAGCAGCTTGAGGGGTGTCAGTGGCTATGGCTACACCTTC.

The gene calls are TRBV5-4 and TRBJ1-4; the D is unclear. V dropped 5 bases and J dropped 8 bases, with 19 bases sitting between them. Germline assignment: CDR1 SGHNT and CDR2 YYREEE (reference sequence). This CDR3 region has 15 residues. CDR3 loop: CASSSAPGGGEKLFF. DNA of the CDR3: TGTGCCAGCAGTTCTGCGCCGGGCGGAGGGGAAAAACTGTTTTTT.

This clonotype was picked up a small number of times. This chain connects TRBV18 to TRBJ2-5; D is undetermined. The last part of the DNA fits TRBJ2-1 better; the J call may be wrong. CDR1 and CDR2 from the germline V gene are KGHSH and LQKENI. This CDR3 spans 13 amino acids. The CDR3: CASSPLGQETQFF. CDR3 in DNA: TGTGCCAGCTCACCGCTAGGGCAAGAGACCCAGTTCTTC.

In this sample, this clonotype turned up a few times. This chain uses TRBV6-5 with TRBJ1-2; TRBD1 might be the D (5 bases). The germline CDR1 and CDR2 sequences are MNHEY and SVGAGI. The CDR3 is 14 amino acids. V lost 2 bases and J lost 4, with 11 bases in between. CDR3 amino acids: CASSYERGRYGYTF. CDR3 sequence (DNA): TGTGCCAGCAGTTACGAACGGGGACGCTATGGCTACACCTTC.

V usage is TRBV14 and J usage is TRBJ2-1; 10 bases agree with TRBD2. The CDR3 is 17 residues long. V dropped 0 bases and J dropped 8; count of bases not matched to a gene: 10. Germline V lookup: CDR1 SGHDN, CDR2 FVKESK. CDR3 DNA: TGTGCCAGCAGCCAAGATCAGCGGGAGGGCATTTTTGATGAGCAGTTCTTC. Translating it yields CASSQDQREGIFDEQFF. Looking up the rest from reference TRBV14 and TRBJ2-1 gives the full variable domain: EAGVTQFPSHSVIEKGQTVTLRCDPISGHDNLYWYRRVMGKEIKFLLHFVKESKQDESGMPNNRFLAERTGGTYSTLKVQPAELEDSGVYFCASSQDQREGIFDEQFFGPGTRLTVL.

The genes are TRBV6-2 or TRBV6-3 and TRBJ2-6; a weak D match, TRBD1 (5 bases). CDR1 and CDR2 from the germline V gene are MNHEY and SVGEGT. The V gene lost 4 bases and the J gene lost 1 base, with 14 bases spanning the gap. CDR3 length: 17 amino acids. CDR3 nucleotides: TGTGCCAGCAGTTGGGGCAGGCCCGGGTCTGGGGCCAACGTCCTGACTTTC. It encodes CASSWGRPGSGANVLTF.

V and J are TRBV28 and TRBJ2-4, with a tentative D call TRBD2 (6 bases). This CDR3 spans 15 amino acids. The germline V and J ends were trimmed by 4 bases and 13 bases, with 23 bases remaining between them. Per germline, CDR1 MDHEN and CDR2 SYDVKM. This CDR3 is CASSSDIPRWGEQYF. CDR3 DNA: TGTGCCAGCAGTTCGGACATCCCGAGGTGGGGGGAGCAGTACTTC.

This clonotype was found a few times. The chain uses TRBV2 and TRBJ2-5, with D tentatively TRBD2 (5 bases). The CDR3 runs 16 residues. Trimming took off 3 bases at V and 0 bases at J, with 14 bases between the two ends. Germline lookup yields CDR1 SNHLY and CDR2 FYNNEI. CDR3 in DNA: TGTGCCAGCAGTGACTCGGGGTCTAGGTACCAAGAGACCCAGTACTTC. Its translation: CASSDSGSRYQETQYF.

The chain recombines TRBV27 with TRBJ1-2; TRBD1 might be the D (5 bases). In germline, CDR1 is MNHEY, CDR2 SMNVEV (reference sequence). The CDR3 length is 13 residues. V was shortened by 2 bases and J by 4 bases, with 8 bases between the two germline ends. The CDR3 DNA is TGTGCCAGCAGTTTAGGGACCTCCTATGGCTACACCTTC. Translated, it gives CASSLGTSYGYTF.

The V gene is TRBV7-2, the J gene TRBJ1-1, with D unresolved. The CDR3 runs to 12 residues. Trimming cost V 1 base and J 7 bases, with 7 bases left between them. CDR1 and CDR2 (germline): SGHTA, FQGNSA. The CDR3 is CASSLVRYEAFF. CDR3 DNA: TGTGCCAGCAGCTTAGTCAGGTATGAAGCTTTCTTT. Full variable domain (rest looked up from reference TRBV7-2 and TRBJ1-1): GAGVSQSPSNKVTEKGKDVELRCDPISGHTALYWYRQSLGQGLEFLIYFQGNSAPDKSGLPSDRFSAERTGGSVSTLTIQRTQQEDSAVYLCASSLVRYEAFFGQGTRLTVV.

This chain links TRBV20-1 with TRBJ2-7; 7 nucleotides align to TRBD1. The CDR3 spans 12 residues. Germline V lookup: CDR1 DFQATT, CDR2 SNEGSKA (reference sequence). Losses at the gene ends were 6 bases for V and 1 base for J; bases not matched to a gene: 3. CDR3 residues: CSAQGWSYEQYF. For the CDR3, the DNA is TGCAGTGCACAGGGGTGGTCCTACGAGCAGTACTTC.

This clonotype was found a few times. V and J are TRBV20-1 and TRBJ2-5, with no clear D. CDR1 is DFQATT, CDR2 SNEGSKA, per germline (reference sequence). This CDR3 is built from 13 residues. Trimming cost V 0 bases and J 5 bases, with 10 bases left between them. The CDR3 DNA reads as TGCAGTGCTAGAGAGAGTGTCTCTGAGACCCAGTACTTC. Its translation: CSARESVSETQYF.

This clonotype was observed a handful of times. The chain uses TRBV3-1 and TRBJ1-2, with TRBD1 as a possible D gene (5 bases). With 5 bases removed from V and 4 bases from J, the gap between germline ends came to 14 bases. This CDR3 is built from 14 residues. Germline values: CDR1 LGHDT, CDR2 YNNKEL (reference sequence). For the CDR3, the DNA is TGTGCCAGCAGCTCGTCCGGGACTCCCTATGGCTACACCTTC. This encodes CASSSSGTPYGYTF.

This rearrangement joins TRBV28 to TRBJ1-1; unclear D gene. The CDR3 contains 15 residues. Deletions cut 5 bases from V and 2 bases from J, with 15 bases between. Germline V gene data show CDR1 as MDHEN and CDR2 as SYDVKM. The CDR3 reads CASSPREEVNTEAFF. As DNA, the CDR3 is TGTGCCAGCAGTCCCCGGGAGGAGGTCAACACTGAAGCTTTCTTT.

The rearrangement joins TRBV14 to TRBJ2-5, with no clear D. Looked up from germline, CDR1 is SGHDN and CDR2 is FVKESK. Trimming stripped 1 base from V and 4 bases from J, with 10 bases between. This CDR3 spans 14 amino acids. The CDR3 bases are TGTGCCAGCAGCCAAGTAGTGGGTCGAGAGACCCAGTACTTC. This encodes CASSQVVGRETQYF.